This TCR beta chain was sequenced for a study of identical twins. This CDR3 has 13 amino acids. Between the trimmed V and J ends, which lost 0 bases and 3 bases, there was a span of 9 bases. Germline assignment: CDR1 SQVTM and CDR2 ANQGSEA. TCRdb itself ran the 5' RACE reads through MiXCR, one entry per CDR3 protein. The sample has roughly 280,000 distinct CDR3 sequences, 8% to 9.5% seen once. The table lists this clonotype with many counts. This same sample was also taken into another study, of yellow fever vaccine responses in identical twins.

The rearrangement links TRBV29-1 to TRBJ2-7; D ambiguous. The sample was CD8+ T cells sorted from blood. The source of this sequence is a woman aged 18 to 35 in good health. The CDR3 here is CSVEDHGGYEQYF. CDR3 DNA sequence: TGCAGCGTTGAAGATCATGGCGGCTACGAGCAGTACTTC.